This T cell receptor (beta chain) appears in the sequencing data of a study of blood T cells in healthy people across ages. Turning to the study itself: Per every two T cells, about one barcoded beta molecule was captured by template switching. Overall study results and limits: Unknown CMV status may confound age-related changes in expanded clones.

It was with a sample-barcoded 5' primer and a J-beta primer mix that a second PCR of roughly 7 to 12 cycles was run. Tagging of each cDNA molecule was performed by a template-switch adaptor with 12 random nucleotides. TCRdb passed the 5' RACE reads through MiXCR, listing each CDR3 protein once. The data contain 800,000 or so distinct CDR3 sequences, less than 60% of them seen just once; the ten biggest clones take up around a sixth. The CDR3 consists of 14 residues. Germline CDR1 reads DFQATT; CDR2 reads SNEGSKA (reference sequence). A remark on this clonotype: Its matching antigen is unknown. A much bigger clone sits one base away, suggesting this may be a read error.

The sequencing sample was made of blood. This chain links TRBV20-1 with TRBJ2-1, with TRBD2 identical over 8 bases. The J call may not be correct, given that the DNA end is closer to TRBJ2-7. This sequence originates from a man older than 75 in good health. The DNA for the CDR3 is TGCAGTGTCGAGCGGGAGAACTCCTACAATGAGCAGTACTTC. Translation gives CSVERENSYNEQYF.